This T cell receptor (beta chain) was observed in a study of T-cell memory formation after mild COVID-19. This clonotype was recorded many times. Its antigen is unknown. TCRdb itself ran the 5' RACE reads through MiXCR, one entry per CDR3 protein. The top ten hold about a fifth of the sample, which has about 290,000 distinct CDR3 sequences, about 16% seen once. Between the trimmed V and J ends, which lost 2 bases and 6 bases, there was a span of 12 bases. The length of the CDR3 is 13 residues. Germline CDR1 and CDR2: GTSNPN and SVGIG (reference sequence). General study points: Later expanders leaned CD4+, whereas clones that contracted between day 15 and 85 were balanced CD4/CD8.

The TCR comes from a man aged 18 to 30 who had mild COVID-19 (a few samples of this study predate the infection). Cell type and time point are not known. The sequenced sample consisted of PBMCs or a T cell subset sorted from them (not recorded which). The rearrangement links TRBV30 to TRBJ2-3; D remains ambiguous. The CDR3 here is CAWSPNAGDTQYF. DNA for the CDR3: TGTGCCTGGAGTCCCAACGCTGGGGATACGCAGTATTTT.